The present TCR beta chain was sequenced within a study of glioma-infiltrating T cells. Background on the study: WHO grade II oligodendrogliomas or astrocytomas, plus non-recurrent WHO grade IV glioblastomas, were sampled.

General study findings and limits: Above-expected tissue-blood divergence occurred in all gliomas, most in low-grade ones. Only very few CDR3 sequences appeared in both tissue and blood. A blood CDR3 motif signature was depleted in highly divergent patients.

As to this clonotype: Its antigen remains unknown.

Using RNA template, CDR3s of TCR alpha and beta were amplified with iRepertoire arm-PCR. Each CDR3 protein is one row after TCRdb ran MiXCR on the multiplex PCR reads. This sample has 400,000 or so distinct CDR3 sequences; roughly 41% occur once, and the top ten carry 12%. The sequence was collected from a human donor with low-grade glioma or glioblastoma, undergoing nonglioma brain surgery, or in good health (not recorded which). The sample comprised glioma tissue, nonneoplastic brain tissue, or PBMCs (not recorded which).

CDR3: CASSYSPGKGSDTQYF. In DNA, the CDR3 is TGTGCCAGCAGTTACTCGCCGGGAAAGGGCTCAGATACGCAGTATTTT. The genes are TRBV6-2 or TRBV6-3 and TRBJ2-3; D might be TRBD2 (5 bases). The CDR3 is 16 residues long. Trimming pared 0 bases from V and 4 bases from J, leaving 14 bases between. Germline CDR1 is MNHEY and CDR2 is SVGEGT.